This T cell receptor beta chain was profiled in a study of CD8 T cells in ankylosing spondylitis. The study's findings and limits: It was reported that disease-linked clones were significantly enriched in matched ankylosing spondylitis synovial fluid. Ankylosing spondylitis blood appeared to carry a characteristic TCR beta motif of roughly eight highly homologous variants.

Comment on this clonotype: Its antigen is currently unknown.

Quantitative barcoded 5'-RACE was used to prepare TCR beta libraries. Each CDR3 protein gets one entry after TCRdb re-called the 5' RACE reads with MiXCR. The sample includes fewer than 400,000 distinct CDR3 sequences, about 14% of them seen just once. V was trimmed by 1 base and J by 2 bases, leaving 15 bases between them. CDR3 length: 16 residues. Germline V gene data show CDR1 as LGHDT and CDR2 as YNNKEL (reference sequence). The sequencing sample was made of blood, either unsorted or a sorted T cell fraction (not recorded which). V gene TRBV3-1 combines with J gene TRBJ2-7, with D possibly being TRBD1 (6 bases). The receptor's source is a male donor with ankylosing spondylitis or in good health (not recorded which). The CDR3 loop is CASSQGTTGGPYEQYF. In DNA, the CDR3 is TGTGCCAGCAGCCAAGGAACGACAGGCGGACCCTACGAGCAGTACTTC.